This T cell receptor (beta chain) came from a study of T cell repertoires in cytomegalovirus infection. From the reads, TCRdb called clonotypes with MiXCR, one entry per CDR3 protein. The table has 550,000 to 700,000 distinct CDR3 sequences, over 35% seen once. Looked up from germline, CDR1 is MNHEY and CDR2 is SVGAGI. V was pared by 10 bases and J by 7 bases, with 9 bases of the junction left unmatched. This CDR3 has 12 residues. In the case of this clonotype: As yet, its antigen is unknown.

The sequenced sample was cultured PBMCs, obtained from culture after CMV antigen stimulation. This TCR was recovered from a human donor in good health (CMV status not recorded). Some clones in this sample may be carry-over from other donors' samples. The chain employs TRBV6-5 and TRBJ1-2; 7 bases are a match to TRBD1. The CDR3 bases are TGTGCCACCCAGACGGGACAGTTTGGCTACACCTTC. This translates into CATQTGQFGYTF.